Below, 27 T cell receptor beta chains from the same sample are listed, as sequenced in a study of blood T cells in healthy people across ages. A J-beta primer mix and a sample-barcoded 5' primer were used in a second PCR of roughly 7 to 12 cycles. TCRdb re-analysed the 5' RACE reads in MiXCR, keeping a single row per CDR3 protein. The top ten hold about 3.8% of the sample, which has 1.4 million or so distinct CDR3 sequences, 40% to 45% seen once. Sequencing used blood. These receptors were collected from a woman younger than 30 in good health.

The V gene is TRBV20-1, the J gene TRBJ2-2; TRBD1 might be the D (7 bases). The CDR3 extends over 15 amino acids. The germline V gene encodes CDR1 DFQATT and CDR2 SNEGSKA (reference sequence). The germline V and J ends were trimmed by 8 bases and 4 bases, with 20 bases remaining between them. The CDR3 loop reads CSPQGGLAGTGELFF. The CDR3 nucleotides read TGCAGTCCTCAGGGGGGTCTAGCAGGCACCGGGGAGCTGTTTTTT.

This clonotype came up a few times. The chain is built from TRBV7-8 and TRBJ1-5, with 8 bases that match TRBD1. CDR3 length equals 15 residues. V was pared by 0 bases and J by 6 bases, with 4 bases of the junction left unmatched. The germline V gene encodes CDR1 SGHVS and CDR2 FQNEAQ. The CDR3 region is CASSLAGQGPQPQHF. CDR3 nucleotide sequence: TGTGCCAGCAGCTTAGCCGGACAGGGCCCTCAGCCCCAGCATTTT. Full variable domain (remainder filled in from reference TRBV7-8 and TRBJ1-5): GAGVSQSPRYKVAKRGQDVALRCDPISGHVSLFWYQQALGQGPEFLTYFQNEAQLDKSGLPSDRFFAERPEGSVSTLKIQRTQQEDSAVYLCASSLAGQGPQPQHFGDGTRLSIL.

The chain has TRBV9 and TRBJ2-6, with TRBD1 matching over 7 bases. The ends lost 4 bases at V and 2 bases at J; junction bases unmatched: 3. The CDR3 is 15 amino acids. Germline loops: CDR1 SGDLS, CDR2 YYNGEE. The CDR3 protein is CASSRTGAGANVLTF. The CDR3 DNA reads TGTGCCAGCAGCCGTACAGGGGCTGGGGCCAACGTCCTGACTTTC.

The table lists this clonotype with a few counts. The J gene is TRBJ1-2, the V gene TRBV6-5, with 9 bases identical to TRBD1. CDR3 length equals 15 residues. V dropped 6 bases and J dropped 4; count of bases not matched to a gene: 9. Germline CDR1 MNHEY, CDR2 SVGAGI. The CDR3 is CASREGQGIVYGYTF. Here the CDR3 DNA reads TGTGCCAGCAGGGAGGGACAGGGCATTGTCTATGGCTACACCTTC.

This clonotype was found once. The chain couples TRBV27 to TRBJ1-1; no firm D call. This CDR3 is built from 13 residues. Looked up from germline, CDR1 is MNHEY and CDR2 is SMNVEV (reference sequence). V lost 1 base and J 3 bases, leaving 6 bases between the germline ends. CDR3 bases: TGTGCCAGCAGTTTATGGTTACACACTGAAGCTTTCTTT. Translating gives CASSLWLHTEAFF.

This clonotype appeared many times. The J gene is TRBJ1-4, the V gene TRBV4-3; 8 bases are shared with TRBD1. J was trimmed by 5 bases and V by 4 bases; bases with no gene match: 0. Germline loops: CDR1 LGHNA, CDR2 YSLEER. This CDR3 has 13 residues. Written as DNA, the CDR3 is TGCGCCAGCAGCCGGGACAGGAATGAAAAACTGTTTTTT. This translates into CASSRDRNEKLFF.

This clonotype was seen only a few times. J is TRBJ1-1 and V is TRBV5-1; possibly TRBD1 for D (6 bases). The CDR3 runs to 15 residues. Looked up from germline, CDR1 is SGHRS and CDR2 is YFSETQ. V lost 4 bases, J lost 0 bases, and 13 bases lay in between. For the CDR3, the DNA is TGCGCCAGCAGCACCGGGGGCGCGATGAACACTGAAGCTTTCTTT. It encodes CASSTGGAMNTEAFF.

The genes are TRBV6-6 and TRBJ2-5, with 9 nucleotides matching TRBD2. This CDR3 has 14 residues. Trimming removed 6 bases from V and 5 bases from J; junction bases left unmatched: 7. Germline V gene data show CDR1 as MNHNY and CDR2 as SVGAGI (reference sequence). The chain's CDR3 is CASRRRTSAETQYF. Written as DNA, the CDR3 is TGTGCCAGCAGAAGAAGGACTAGCGCGGAGACCCAGTACTTC.

This clonotype was found a few times. The chain has TRBV6-5 and TRBJ2-5; no clear D gene. This CDR3 has 18 amino acids. Germline V gives CDR1 MNHEY, CDR2 SVGAGI. Trimming shortened V by 4 bases and J by 11 bases, and 32 bases separated the two germline ends. The CDR3 bases are TGTGCCAGCAGTTTGCATTCTTTCGCTGTTACTTCCTACAATGAGCAGTACTTC. It specifies CASSLHSFAVTSYNEQYF.

The chain links TRBV9 to TRBJ2-3, with TRBD2 matching over 8 bases. The length of the CDR3 is 15 residues. Per germline, CDR1 SGDLS and CDR2 YYNGEE. V lost 3 bases and J lost 0; bases outside the gene matches: 3. The CDR3 bases are TGTGCCAGCAGCGGTAGCGGGAAAAGCACAGATACGCAGTATTTT. The encoded protein is CASSGSGKSTDTQYF.

This clonotype appeared a few times. This CDR3 reads CASRDTGGEQFF. The CDR3 coding sequence is TGTGCCAGCAGAGACACCGGCGGCGAGCAGTTCTTC. The gene calls are TRBV2 and TRBJ2-1; D is unclear. V gave up 6 bases and J gave up 10 bases, with 13 bases separating them. Per germline, CDR1 SNHLY and CDR2 FYNNEI. The CDR3 covers 12 residues.

V usage is TRBV13 and J usage is TRBJ2-7, with D possibly TRBD1 on 6 matching bases. V lost 4 bases and J lost 1, with 20 bases in between. CDR1 PRHDT and CDR2 FYEKMQ come from the germline V gene (reference sequence). This CDR3 region has 17 residues. The CDR3 coding sequence is TGTGCCAGCAGCTCGGTTTCAGGGGTTCGCCTATCCTACGAGCAGTACTTC. Residues: CASSSVSGVRLSYEQYF.

The chain links TRBV28 to TRBJ1-2; no definite D call. V was trimmed by 5 bases and J by 4 bases, leaving 11 bases between them. This CDR3 spans 13 amino acids. Germline assignment: CDR1 MDHEN and CDR2 SYDVKM. The CDR3 here is CASSQQKTYGYTF. For the CDR3, the DNA is TGTGCCAGCAGTCAACAGAAAACCTATGGCTACACCTTC.

The chain employs TRBV24-1 and TRBJ2-1; no definite D call. Germline V gene lookup returns CDR1 KGHDR and CDR2 SFDVKD. CDR3 length: 11 amino acids. V gave up 6 bases and J gave up 9 bases, with 8 bases separating them. CDR3 nucleotide sequence: TGTGCCACCAGTCGCGGTGGTGAGCAGTTCTTC. It yields the protein CATSRGGEQFF.

The rearrangement links TRBV7-6 to TRBJ2-1; D perhaps matches TRBD2 (6 bases). CDR1 and CDR2 (germline): SGHVS, FNYEAQ. Trimming removed 1 base at V and 14 bases at J, with 12 bases between. The CDR3 is 12 amino acids. The CDR3 reads CASSLVSGLEFF. The CDR3 region has the DNA TGTGCCAGCAGCTTAGTGAGCGGGCTCGAGTTCTTC.

This clonotype was recorded a few times. CDR3 residues: CASSFSQSAYEQYF. Here the CDR3 DNA reads TGTGCCAGCAGTTTTAGCCAGAGCGCCTACGAGCAGTACTTC. The J gene is TRBJ2-7, the V gene TRBV28, with unresolved D. This CDR3 is built from 14 residues. In germline, CDR1 is MDHEN, CDR2 SYDVKM. Trimming left V 3 bases short and J 2 bases short, with 11 bases between.

The chain links TRBV28 to TRBJ2-5, with TRBD2 matching over 10 bases. The germline V gene encodes CDR1 MDHEN and CDR2 SYDVKM. This CDR3 contains 15 residues. V lost 5 bases and J lost 11; bases outside the gene matches: 14. The CDR3 loop reads CASSKPGLATNEQYF. As DNA, the CDR3 is TGTGCCAGCAGTAAACCGGGACTAGCGACTAATGAGCAGTACTTC.

This chain connects TRBV7-6 to TRBJ2-1; no reliable D call. Trimming removed 1 base at V and 9 bases at J, with 10 bases between. This CDR3 has 13 residues. Germline lookup yields CDR1 SGHVS and CDR2 FNYEAQ. In DNA form, the CDR3 reads TGTGCCAGCAGCTTAGTCCCGACGGCTGAGCAGTTCTTC. Translation gives CASSLVPTAEQFF. Filled out from reference TRBV7-6 and TRBJ2-1, the complete variable domain reads GAGVSQSPRYKVTKRGQDVALRCDPISGHVSLYWYRQALGQGPEFLTYFNYEAQQDKSGLPNDRFSAERPEGSISTLTIQRTEQRDSAMYRCASSLVPTAEQFFGPGTRLTVL.

CDR3 sequence (DNA): TGTGCCTGCGACAGGTCTAACTATGGCTACACCTTC. As protein: CACDRSNYGYTF. The V call is TRBV30, the J call TRBJ1-2; a weak D match, TRBD1 (6 bases). Trimming left V 6 bases short and J 0 bases short, with 8 bases between. CDR1 and CDR2 from the germline V gene are GTSNPN and SVGIG (reference sequence). The CDR3 covers 12 residues.

The J gene is TRBJ1-2, the V gene TRBV4-3; tentative D call: TRBD1 (6 bases). Germline V gives CDR1 LGHNA, CDR2 YSLEER. The CDR3 is 18 amino acids. V gave up 0 bases and J gave up 6 bases, with 23 bases separating them. This CDR3 reads CASSQDLARGWSEDGYTF. The CDR3 region has the DNA TGCGCCAGCAGCCAAGATTTGGCCAGGGGATGGAGTGAGGATGGCTACACCTTC.

This rearrangement joins TRBV7-9 to TRBJ2-5; 9 nucleotides match TRBD1. V lost 5 bases, J lost 11 bases, and 15 bases stayed unmatched. Germline values: CDR1 SEHNR, CDR2 FQNEAQ (reference sequence). This CDR3 contains 15 residues. DNA of the CDR3: TGTGCCAGCAGCCAGCGACAGGGGGAACTGAATGAGCAGTACTTC. This sequence encodes CASSQRQGELNEQYF.

This clonotype was seen a few times. This rearrangement joins TRBV7-2 to TRBJ2-2; no definite D call. Germline V lookup: CDR1 SGHTA, CDR2 FQGNSA. The CDR3 runs to 14 residues. V lost 6 bases to trimming and J lost 0 bases, with 8 bases between them. In nucleotides, the CDR3 is TGTGCCAGCAGAACAACATCGAACACCGGGGAGCTGTTTTTT. The encoded protein is CASRTTSNTGELFF.

This clonotype was counted a few times. CDR3 bases: TGTGCCACCAGTGATGGGAACGGGCAGGGAAACAATGAGCAGTTCTTC. It yields the protein CATSDGNGQGNNEQFF. This chain joins TRBV24-1 and TRBJ2-1, with D perhaps TRBD1 (5 bases). This CDR3 contains 16 residues. The germline V gene encodes CDR1 KGHDR and CDR2 SFDVKD. Deletions cut 3 bases from V and 5 bases from J, with 16 bases between.

The chain combines TRBV20-1 with TRBJ2-4; D uncertain. The ends were cut back, 1 base at V and 2 bases at J, with 6 bases in the middle. This CDR3 contains 13 residues. Germline loops: CDR1 DFQATT, CDR2 SNEGSKA (reference sequence). The CDR3 bases are TGCAGTGCTAGAGGGGGTTCCAAAAACATTCAGTACTTC. Protein product: CSARGGSKNIQYF.

The genes are TRBV18 and TRBJ1-1, with a possible D match to TRBD1 (6 bases). V was pared by 3 bases and J by 3 bases, with 11 bases between. Germline V CDR1 and CDR2: KGHSH, LQKENI. CDR3 length equals 14 residues. The CDR3 coding sequence is TGTGCCAGCTCACCCACAGGGTCGGACACTGAAGCTTTCTTT. Encoded protein: CASSPTGSDTEAFF. The entire variable domain, with the rest obtained from reference TRBV18 and TRBJ1-1, is as follows: NAGVMQNPRHLVRRRGQEARLRCSPMKGHSHVYWYRQLPEEGLKFMVYLQKENIIDESGMPKERFSAEFPKEGPSILRIQQVVRGDSAAYFCASSPTGSDTEAFFGQGTRLTVV.

This clonotype was observed many times. The gene calls are TRBV10-3 and TRBJ2-7, with D perhaps matching TRBD1 or TRBD2 (6 bases each). Germline CDR1 is ENHRY and CDR2 is SYGVKD. The CDR3 runs 13 residues. Trimming removed 3 bases at V and 6 bases at J, with 12 bases between. CDR3 amino acids: CAISERQEGEQYF. The DNA of the CDR3 is TGTGCCATCAGTGAAAGACAGGAGGGCGAGCAGTACTTC.

The chain joins TRBV4-3 to TRBJ2-1; D tentatively reads TRBD1 or TRBD2 (5 bases each). The J call may be in error: the DNA end matches TRBJ2-7 better. The CDR3 runs 16 residues. Germline CDR1 reads LGHNA; CDR2 reads YSLEER. The CDR3 DNA reads as TGCGCCAGCAGCCCCCGGGACCCCCGCTCCTACAATGAGCAGTACTTC. This sequence encodes CASSPRDPRSYNEQYF.